Listed here are 3 T cell receptor beta chains from one sample, sequenced in a study of blood T cells in healthy people across ages. Then a second PCR, running roughly 7 to 11 cycles, was carried out with a sample-barcoded 5' primer and a J-beta primer mix. TCRdb used MiXCR to reprocess the 5' RACE reads, holding one entry per CDR3 protein. Here the sample spans roughly 800,000 distinct CDR3 sequences, more than 20% being singletons. The sample was also linked to a second study, of T cells of mothers and their children.

The sequenced material came from blood. The receptors shown here come from a boy aged 10-17 years in good health.

This chain uses TRBV6-2 or TRBV6-3 with TRBJ2-6; D gene uncertain. Trimming shortened V by 5 bases and J by 0 bases, and 14 bases separated the two germline ends. The CDR3 covers 17 residues. Germline V gene lookup returns CDR1 MNHEY and CDR2 SVGEGT. CDR3 DNA: TGTGCCAGCAGTAAGGACCGCCACCGCTCTGGGGCCAACGTCCTGACTTTC. Encoded protein: CASSKDRHRSGANVLTF.

The V and J genes are TRBV6-6 and TRBJ2-3, with TRBD2 matching over 7 bases. Unmatched junction bases numbered 13, after V lost 6 bases and J lost 7 bases. In germline, CDR1 is MNHNY, CDR2 SVGAGI (reference sequence). CDR3 length: 15 amino acids. CDR3 sequence (DNA): TGTGCCAGCAGCCCGGGACTACCCGCTCAGAATACGCAGTATTTT. Its protein is CASSPGLPAQNTQYF.

In DNA, the CDR3 is TGTGCCAGCAGCTGGCAGGGACAGGGGATGAGCACTGAAGCTTTCTTT. Protein: CASSWQGQGMSTEAFF. The V gene is TRBV5-5, the J gene TRBJ1-1, with 10 bases identical to TRBD1. The CDR3 is 16 residues long. The V gene's germline CDR1 is SGHKS and CDR2 YYEKEE (reference sequence). Losses at the gene ends were 3 bases for V and 4 bases for J; bases not matched to a gene: 9.